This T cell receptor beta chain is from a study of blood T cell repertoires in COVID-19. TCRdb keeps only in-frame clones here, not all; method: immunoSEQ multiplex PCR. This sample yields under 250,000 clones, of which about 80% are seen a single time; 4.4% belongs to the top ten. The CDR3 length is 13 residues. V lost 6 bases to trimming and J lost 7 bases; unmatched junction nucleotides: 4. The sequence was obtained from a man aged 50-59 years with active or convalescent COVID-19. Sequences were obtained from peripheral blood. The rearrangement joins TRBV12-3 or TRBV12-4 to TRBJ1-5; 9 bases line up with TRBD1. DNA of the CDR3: TGTGCCAGCAGCTACAGGGGGCGGCAGCCCCAGCATTTT. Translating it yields CASSYRGRQPQHF.